The clone carrying this T cell receptor (beta chain) was found once. Its specificity is not known. The source of the sample is a study of vaccination effects on CD4 cells after COVID-19. Method: immunoSEQ multiplex PCR; TCRdb's copy keeps in-frame clones and lacks some. The sample shows more than 13,000 clones, 76% of them seen only once. With the ViraFEST assay, the study expanded antigen-specific CD4+ T cells using viral peptide pools, then sequenced them. Scientists isolated CD4+ T cells after a roughly 9-day culture period ended. This person caught SARS-CoV-2 sometime from March to December 2020, and PCR testing confirmed the infection. Either the mRNA-1273 or the BNT162b2 vaccine was given to participants as two doses. The V and J ends lost 0 bases and 4 bases respectively, with 8 bases between them. Germline loops: CDR1 MNHNY, CDR2 SVGAGI (reference sequence). This CDR3 has 14 amino acids.

This clonotype was sampled from a human donor who had a prior SARS-CoV-2 infection. Specimen: CD4+ T cells from PBMCs cultured with HCoV-NL63 spike peptides, collected after COVID-19 vaccination. The genes are TRBV6-6 and TRBJ2-3; maybe TRBD1 (5 bases). CDR3 coding DNA: TGTGCCAGCAGTTACTCAACAGGTGCAGATACGCAGTATTTT. This sequence encodes CASSYSTGADTQYF.